These T cell receptor beta chains were read from a single sample in a study of T cells in Graves' hyperthyroidism and ophthalmopathy. TCRdb independently ran MiXCR on the multiplex PCR reads; one entry per CDR3 protein. This sample has roughly 500,000 distinct CDR3 sequences, with around 45% found just once. The sequenced sample consisted of peripheral blood or thyroid tissue (not recorded which). These receptor sequences come from an adult woman with Graves' disease, either hyperthyroidism or ophthalmopathy (not recorded which). CDR3s leave out the opening cysteine and the closing phenylalanine or tryptophan. The size of a clone is reported for some rows only, either as once, few or many, or as a class for expanded clones.

CDR3 protein,V gene,clone size
ASRDRGAFGNTIY,TRBV19,many
ASSPALQGYEQY,TRBV2,-
ASSLPWLNTDSRSYEQY,TRBV7-9,-
ASSIRDWGGEQY,TRBV12-3/TRBV12-4,many
SASGQITYEQY,TRBV20-1,-
ASSDPGENTEAF,TRBV7-6,-
ASTLLEETQY,TRBV7-9,many
ASGLAAENSPLH,TRBV12-5,-
ARPTSGYEQY,TRBV27,many
ASSQGQGPPGQPQH,TRBV4-1,many
ASSLRQGFNYGYT,TRBV5-1,-
SARDGTGNSYT,TRBV20-1,-
ASSLRSGSSSEAF,TRBV12-3/TRBV12-4,-
ASSQDPRLY,TRBV3-1,few
ASSLRTLKGRKAGANVLT,TRBV7-2,many
ASSAQGGLSETQY,TRBV7-9,-
ASSRTGMGYGYT,TRBV12-3/TRBV12-4,many
ASSVAEREGLY,TRBV9,-
ASSFGPGAQKLF,TRBV27,-
SAIIYAGGSSGANVLT,TRBV29-1,-
ASSLGFRPSGAF,TRBV11-2,many
SARVGPLYEQY,TRBV20-1,many
ASSTGTSPAQY,TRBV12-3/TRBV12-4,many
ASSIDTGQEQPQH,TRBV19,-
SAKAVPEQY,TRBV20-1,once
ASSQFRGGGSYEQY,TRBV16,-
ASSERRRGGQPQH,TRBV2,many
ASSQGLETGDEKLF,TRBV7-8,-
ASSHPRRLSNQPQH,TRBV2,-
AITSSWTSGSYEQY,TRBV5-8,-
SVGPQSGGELF,TRBV29-1,-
ASSLDYSSSETRY,TRBV7-9,-
ASSSYRADYGYT,TRBV5-6,many
ASSESDRGNSPLH,TRBV25-1,few
ASSLDGLTNQPQH,TRBV5-1,many
ASSTGFENSPLH,TRBV10-2,-
ASSIGPGDSPLH,TRBV28,many
AIGETRDDYGYT,TRBV10-3,-
ASSYGWDEQY,TRBV5-6,many
ATDPGAPRTGELF,TRBV19,many
ASSLFTGTMNTEAF,TRBV7-2,-